These 23 T cell receptor beta chains were sequenced from one sample in a study of blood T cell repertoires in COVID-19. This table comes from immunoSEQ multiplex PCR, and its TCRdb copy is limited to in-frame clones, with some not included. Found here are approximately 120,000 clones, more than 70% of them singletons; the top ten hold 5.9%. Sequences were obtained from peripheral blood. Receptors originate from an older man with active or convalescent COVID-19.

This chain links TRBV3-1 (or the pseudogene TRBV3-2) with TRBJ2-1; no firm D call. The CDR3 extends over 20 amino acids. Germline values: CDR1 LGHDT, CDR2 YNNKEL (reference sequence). Trimming pared 4 bases from V and 8 bases from J, leaving 33 bases between. The CDR3 region is CASSPTPPPGFLSAVDEQFF. For the CDR3, the DNA is TGTGCCAGCAGCCCTACCCCCCCGCCGGGTTTCCTTTCGGCAGTCGATGAGCAGTTCTTC.

V is TRBV6-2 or TRBV6-3 and J is TRBJ2-5; the D gene is possibly TRBD1 (6 bases). The CDR3 has 13 residues. The V gene's germline CDR1 is MNHEY and CDR2 SVGEGT. V was shortened by 2 bases and J by 13 bases, with 17 bases between the two germline ends. The CDR3 DNA sequence: TGTGCCAGCAGTTACAACGCCCGGGACAAGGGGTACTTC. Its translation is CASSYNARDKGYF.

This clone was counted a few times. The chain uses TRBV19 and TRBJ1-5; 10 positions agree with TRBD1. The ends lost 5 bases at V and 7 bases at J; junction bases unmatched: 11. Germline V gene lookup returns CDR1 LNHDA and CDR2 SQIVND (reference sequence). The CDR3 has 16 residues. The CDR3 bases are TGTGCCAGTAGTGGCTATGGGACAGGGGCCGACCAGCCCCAGCATTTT. Translated, it gives CASSGYGTGADQPQHF.

This clone was recorded only once. This chain connects TRBV28 to TRBJ1-4; 8 bases are a match to TRBD1. This CDR3 spans 15 amino acids. The junction had 2 bases not matched to a gene; V was cut back by 5 bases and J by 0 bases. The germline gives CDR1 MDHEN, CDR2 SYDVKM. The DNA for the CDR3 is TGTGCCAGCAGTGGACAGGGCGCAACTAATGAAAAACTGTTTTTT. It encodes CASSGQGATNEKLFF.

The V and J genes are TRBV11-2 and TRBJ2-3; 8 positions agree with TRBD2. In germline, CDR1 is SGHAT, CDR2 FQNNGV. This CDR3 contains 15 residues. V dropped 5 bases and J dropped 3; count of bases not matched to a gene: 7. The CDR3 nucleotides are TGTGCCAGCAGCCCTTTGGGACTAGTAACAGATACGCAGTATTTT. Protein: CASSPLGLVTDTQYF.

The chain joins TRBV19 to TRBJ1-3; the D is unclear. Germline V gene data show CDR1 as LNHDA and CDR2 as SQIVND (reference sequence). CDR3 size: 14 residues. Trimming left V 2 bases short and J 0 bases short, with 5 bases between. CDR3 sequence: CASSIQHSGNTIYF. CDR3 coding DNA: TGTGCCAGTAGTATACAACACTCTGGAAACACCATATATTTT.

This chain links TRBV5-6 with TRBJ2-5; possible D gene TRBD1, 5 bases. Trimming took off 6 bases at V and 0 bases at J, with 12 bases between the two ends. CDR1 is SGHDT and CDR2 is YYEEEE in the germline V gene. The CDR3 covers 14 residues. Here the CDR3 reads CASTKTGYQETQYF. DNA for the CDR3: TGTGCCAGCACCAAAACAGGTTACCAAGAGACCCAGTACTTC. The entire variable domain, with the rest obtained from reference TRBV5-6 and TRBJ2-5, is as follows: DAGVTQSPTHLIKTRGQQVTLRCSPKSGHDTVSWYQQALGQGPQFIFQYYEEEERQRGNFPDRFSGHQFPNYSSELNVNALLLGDSALYLCASTKTGYQETQYFGPGTRLLVL.

This clone was picked up a small number of times. The chain links TRBV10-3 to TRBJ1-6, with D hard to call. V was clipped by 8 bases and J by 0 bases, with 11 bases between them. Germline V gene lookup returns CDR1 ENHRY and CDR2 SYGVKD. The CDR3 totals 15 residues. For the CDR3, the DNA is TGTGCCATCTGGTCTGGGAGCTCCTATAATTCACCCCTCCACTTT. Translating gives CAIWSGSSYNSPLHF.

On this clone: A read error may account for a junction end that differs from germline. This sequence joins TRBV5-6 and TRBJ2-7; 9 bases match TRBD1. Germline-derived CDR1 and CDR2 are SGHDT and YYEEEE. The CDR3 spans 12 residues. The DNA of the CDR3 is TGTGCCAGCAGGTTACAGGACAGGGGTGACATCTTC. Protein sequence: CASRLQDRGDIF.

The chain has TRBV30 and TRBJ2-7; 9 bases are shared with TRBD1. Germline CDR1 GTSNPN, CDR2 SVGIG (reference sequence). V shed 2 bases and J 4 bases; nucleotides not matched to a gene: 9. The CDR3 is made up of 15 amino acids. CDR3 bases: TGTGCCTGGAGTAGGGGAACAGGGGGCCCGTACGAGCAGTACTTC. Its protein is CAWSRGTGGPYEQYF. Using reference TRBV30 and TRBJ2-7 for the parts outside the CDR3, the full variable domain is SQTIHQWPATLVQPVGSPLSLECTVEGTSNPNLYWYRQAAGRGLQLLFYSVGIGQISSEVPQNLSASRPQDRQFILSSKKLLLSDSGFYLCAWSRGTGGPYEQYFGPGTRLTVT.

V and J are TRBV30 and TRBJ1-2; TRBD1 agrees at 8 bases. The junction had 7 bases not matched to a gene; V was cut back by 3 bases and J by 7 bases. The CDR3 is made up of 13 amino acids. Germline V lookup: CDR1 GTSNPN, CDR2 SVGIG (reference sequence). In nucleotides, the CDR3 is TGTGCCTGGAGGGTGACAGGGGTGGGTGGCTACACCTTC. This encodes CAWRVTGVGGYTF.

The chain links TRBV6-2 or TRBV6-3 to TRBJ2-7; D may be TRBD2 (7 bases). V lost 2 bases and J lost 3, with 11 bases in between. There are 14 residues in the CDR3. CDR1 and CDR2 (germline): MNHEY, SVGEGT. In nucleotides, the CDR3 is TGTGCCAGCAGTTACCCGGGGGGCTACTACGAGCAGTACTTC. Residues: CASSYPGGYYEQYF.

The V and J genes are TRBV19 and TRBJ2-1; 9 bases fit TRBD2. J was trimmed by 7 bases and V by 6 bases; bases with no gene match: 7. The CDR3 is 14 residues long. The germline CDR1 and CDR2 sequences are LNHDA and SQIVND (reference sequence). As DNA, the CDR3 is TGTGCCAGTAGCGAGGGGACTAGCCGGAATGAGCAGTTCTTC. Its protein is CASSEGTSRNEQFF.

The genes are TRBV6-5 and TRBJ2-7, with D hard to call. CDR1 is MNHEY and CDR2 is SVGAGI in the germline V gene. This CDR3 region has 13 residues. V was trimmed by 7 bases and J by 1 base, leaving 11 bases between them. The CDR3 DNA sequence: TGTGCCAGCACGGCCACTAATTCCTACGAGCAGTACTTC. It yields the protein CASTATNSYEQYF.

This chain joins TRBV6-2 or TRBV6-3 and TRBJ1-2, with a possible D match to TRBD1 (5 bases). The length of the CDR3 is 14 residues. CDR1 and CDR2 from the germline V gene are MNHEY and SVGEGT. The V end lost 5 bases, the J end lost 6 bases, and 16 bases lay between the germline ends. CDR3: CASSTTPGLNGYTF. In DNA, the CDR3 is TGTGCCAGCAGTACGACCCCAGGGTTGAATGGCTACACCTTC.

The chain employs TRBV2 and TRBJ2-5; possibly TRBD2 for D (5 bases). V gave up 0 bases and J gave up 4 bases, with 9 bases separating them. The CDR3 is 14 amino acids. CDR1 and CDR2 from the germline V gene are SNHLY and FYNNEI. The CDR3, as DNA: TGTGCCAGCAGTGAAGCCCGGGGTGGAGAGACCCAGTACTTC. Encoded protein: CASSEARGGETQYF.

V gene TRBV4-2 combines with J gene TRBJ2-2; the match to TRBD2 covers 8 bases. Unmatched junction bases numbered 11, after V lost 0 bases and J lost 2 bases. The length of the CDR3 is 19 residues. Per the germline V gene, CDR1 is LGHNA and CDR2 is YNFKEQ. CDR3 sequence reads: CASSQDRRGGGTNTGELFF. Written as DNA, the CDR3 is TGTGCCAGCAGCCAAGATCGGCGCGGCGGGGGGACCAACACCGGGGAGCTGTTTTTT.

The J gene is TRBJ1-2, the V gene TRBV6-2 or TRBV6-3; 8 positions match TRBD1. CDR1 is MNHEY and CDR2 is SVGEGT in the germline V gene. With V trimmed by 9 bases and J by 4 bases, 7 bases remained unmatched. This CDR3 region has 13 residues. CDR3 sequence: CASSGQGFYGYTF. The CDR3 DNA reads TGTGCCAGTAGTGGACAGGGCTTCTATGGCTACACCTTC.

This rearrangement joins TRBV19 to TRBJ2-5, with 7 bases lining up with TRBD2. The CDR3 totals 13 residues. Looked up from germline, CDR1 is LNHDA and CDR2 is SQIVND (reference sequence). V trimming: 5 bases; J trimming: 5 bases; junction bases outside the gene matches: 5. The CDR3 DNA reads as TGTGCCAGTAGTTTTAGCGGGCGGGAGACCCAGTACTTC. Protein: CASSFSGRETQYF. Combining the CDR3 with reference TRBV19 and TRBJ2-5 gives the whole variable domain DGGITQSPKYLFRKEGQNVTLSCEQNLNHDAMYWYRQDPGQGLRLIYYSQIVNDFQKGDIAEGYSVSREKKESFPLTVTSAQKNPTAFYLCASSFSGRETQYFGPGTRLLVL.

This clone has a single count. The rearrangement joins TRBV7-2 to TRBJ2-7; 9 positions agree with TRBD2. The ends lost 4 bases at V and 6 bases at J; junction bases unmatched: 4. Germline values: CDR1 SGHTA, CDR2 FQGNSA. The CDR3 runs 13 residues. The CDR3 sequence: CASSSGGGVEQYF. The DNA of the CDR3 is TGTGCCAGCAGCTCGGGCGGGGGGGTCGAGCAGTACTTC. The complete variable domain, with remaining parts taken from reference TRBV7-2 and TRBJ2-7, reads GAGVSQSPSNKVTEKGKDVELRCDPISGHTALYWYRQSLGQGLEFLIYFQGNSAPDKSGLPSDRFSAERTGGSVSTLTIQRTQQEDSAVYLCASSSGGGVEQYFGPGTRLTVT.

The chain uses TRBV18 and TRBJ1-1, with a possible D match to TRBD1 (5 bases). CDR3 length: 14 amino acids. V lost 1 base, J lost 4 bases, and 10 bases lay in between. The germline V gene has CDR1 KGHSH and CDR2 LQKENI. DNA of the CDR3: TGTGCCAGCTCACCACAAGGGGTTGGCACTGAAGCTTTCTTT. The encoded protein is CASSPQGVGTEAFF.

This clone has more than one count but fewer than ten. V usage is TRBV18 and J usage is TRBJ2-5, with D possibly TRBD1 on 6 matching bases. V lost 0 bases and J lost 5, with 13 bases in between. The germline V gene encodes CDR1 KGHSH and CDR2 LQKENI. The CDR3 sequence is 15 residues long. CDR3 in amino acids: CASSPPSVGGETQYF. CDR3 sequence (DNA): TGTGCCAGCTCACCACCTTCGGTAGGGGGTGAGACCCAGTACTTC.

The chain employs TRBV4-2 and TRBJ2-3; 16 bases agree with TRBD2. The junction had 2 bases not matched to a gene; V was cut back by 4 bases and J by 1 base. The CDR3 loop spans 17 amino acids. Germline CDR1 is LGHNA and CDR2 is YNFKEQ. This chain's CDR3 is CASSPGLAGGRTDTQYF. The CDR3 nucleotides read TGTGCCAGCAGCCCGGGACTAGCGGGGGGGCGCACAGATACGCAGTATTTT.